This entry lists 18 T cell receptor beta chains sequenced from one sample in a study of regulatory T cells. The antigens of these receptors remain unknown. The PCR used 52 TRBV and 13 TRBJ primers. This table comes from immunoSEQ multiplex PCR, and its TCRdb copy is limited to in-frame clones, with some not included. The sample has tens of thousands of clones; about 93% are singletons. Study results and limitations: In CD3G-deficient patients, conventional CD4+ T cells were enriched for hydrophobic CDR3 residues at positions 6 and 7.

The sequenced sample consisted of conventional CD4+ T cells sorted from blood. The source of these receptors is a child aged 2 to 10 with CD3G deficiency.

Notes on this clone: Other DNA sequences of this sample code for an identical CDR3. This sequence joins TRBV10-3 and TRBJ2-7, with D perhaps matching TRBD1 or TRBD2 (5 bases each). Germline V gives CDR1 ENHRY, CDR2 SYGVKD. CDR3 length: 13 residues. V was clipped by 4 bases and J by 4 bases, with 11 bases between them. The CDR3 region is CAISGQGEYEQYF. DNA of the CDR3: TGTGCCATCAGTGGGCAGGGAGAGTACGAGCAGTACTTC.

The CDR3 reads CASSPGQGFLETQYF. The DNA for the CDR3 is TGCGCCAGCAGCCCGGGACAGGGATTTTTGGAGACCCAGTACTTC. The chain has TRBV5-1 and TRBJ2-5; 9 bases line up with TRBD1. The CDR3 is 15 amino acids. CDR1 and CDR2 (germline): SGHRS, YFSETQ. Trimming removed 4 bases from V and 5 bases from J; junction bases left unmatched: 9.

J is TRBJ2-1 and V is TRBV10-3; D is unresolved. The CDR3 extends over 13 amino acids. Trimming took 0 bases from V and 9 from J, leaving 9 bases between them. In germline, CDR1 is ENHRY, CDR2 SYGVKD. The CDR3 DNA reads TGTGCCATCAGTGAGTCGACTGCTGGTGAGCAGTTCTTC. Its protein product is CAISESTAGEQFF.

The CDR3 bases are TGTGCCACTTGGAGGGCCGCCGGGGAGCTGTTTTTT. It yields the protein CATWRAAGELFF. This rearrangement joins TRBV6-1 to TRBJ2-2; D perhaps matches TRBD2 (6 bases). CDR1 and CDR2 (germline): MNHNS, SASEGT. The CDR3 spans 12 residues. V lost 10 bases, J lost 6 bases, and 12 bases lay in between.

V gene TRBV28 combines with J gene TRBJ2-7, with TRBD1 matching 9 bases. The CDR3 has 15 amino acids. Germline V lookup: CDR1 MDHEN, CDR2 SYDVKM. The V segment lost 7 bases and the J segment 4 bases; nucleotides outside the gene matches: 11. Written as DNA, the CDR3 is TGTGCCAGCAACCCCGCCGGGACAGGGATATACGAGCAGTACTTC. It specifies CASNPAGTGIYEQYF.

This sequence joins TRBV19 and TRBJ1-2, with 8 bases lining up with TRBD1. Germline V gene data show CDR1 as LNHDA and CDR2 as SQIVND (reference sequence). V shed 3 bases and J 13 bases; nucleotides not matched to a gene: 10. This CDR3 region has 13 residues. In DNA, the CDR3 is TGTGCCAGTAGTATGACCCAGGACAGGGAAGGCACCTTC. It codes for CASSMTQDREGTF.

As concerns this clone: The junction shows a germline mismatch at one end, possibly a read error. In DNA, the CDR3 is TGTGCGAGCAATCCAGGGGGGACTGGGGCCAACGTCCTGACTTTC. Its translation: CASNPGGTGANVLTF. The V gene is TRBV28, the J gene TRBJ2-6; possibly TRBD1 for D (7 bases). The germline gives CDR1 MDHEN, CDR2 SYDVKM. This CDR3 is 15 amino acids long. Using reference TRBV28 and TRBJ2-6 for the parts outside the CDR3, the full variable domain is DVKVTQSSRYLVKRTGEKVFLECVQDMDHENMFWYRQDPGLGLRLIYFSYDVKMKEKGDIPEGYSVSREKKERFSLILESASTNQTSMYLCASNPGGTGANVLTFGAGSRLTVL.

The chain couples TRBV28 to TRBJ2-7; 9 bases are a match to TRBD2. Germline-derived CDR1 and CDR2 are MDHEN and SYDVKM. The CDR3 has 15 residues. V shed 6 bases, J shed 4 bases, and the junction held 10 bases outside the gene matches. CDR3 nucleotides: TGTGCCAGCAGATCCCAGACTAGCGGAGTATACGAGCAGTACTTC. The encoded protein is CASRSQTSGVYEQYF.

V gene TRBV19 combines with J gene TRBJ2-3; 12 bases are a match to TRBD2. V gave up 8 bases and J gave up 6 bases; unmatched junction bases: 9. The CDR3 runs 15 residues. CDR1 is LNHDA, CDR2 SQIVND, per germline (reference sequence). DNA of the CDR3: TGTGCCAGTTCAACCTCTAGCGGGAGGGCCGATACGCAGTATTTT. Protein: CASSTSSGRADTQYF.

V and J are TRBV28 and TRBJ2-7; 10 bases align to TRBD2. Trimming at V came to 4 bases and at J to 2 bases, leaving 11 bases not matched to a gene. The length of the CDR3 is 17 residues. CDR1 and CDR2 (germline): MDHEN, SYDVKM. The CDR3 sequence is CASSSDGPSGSTYEQYF. CDR3 sequence (DNA): TGTGCCAGCAGTTCCGACGGGCCTAGCGGGAGCACCTACGAGCAGTACTTC.

The chain links TRBV10-3 to TRBJ1-1; D possibly corresponds to TRBD1 (5 bases). The CDR3 loop spans 14 amino acids. The V gene's germline CDR1 is ENHRY and CDR2 SYGVKD. With 6 bases removed from V and 8 bases from J, the gap between germline ends came to 19 bases. The CDR3 here is CAISFSGAEGEAFF. CDR3 coding DNA: TGTGCCATCAGCTTTTCCGGGGCCGAAGGGGAAGCTTTCTTT.

The chain recombines TRBV6-1 with TRBJ2-4; D may be TRBD2 (6 bases). This CDR3 spans 14 amino acids. V was clipped by 3 bases and J by 12 bases, with 18 bases between them. CDR1 MNHNS and CDR2 SASEGT come from the germline V gene. DNA of the CDR3: TGTGCCAGCAGTGAGGGGGGACCCCATTTCGGTCAGTACTTC. It encodes CASSEGGPHFGQYF.

This chain joins TRBV28 and TRBJ1-5; TRBD1 matches at 7 bases. Germline values: CDR1 MDHEN, CDR2 SYDVKM. Trimming took 2 bases from V and 6 from J; bases not matched to a gene: 7. The CDR3 runs to 15 residues. The CDR3 protein is CASSLGTAGGQPQHF. The CDR3 bases are TGTGCCAGCAGTTTAGGGACAGCGGGTGGTCAGCCCCAGCATTTT.

This chain joins TRBV23-1 and TRBJ1-5; maybe TRBD1 (5 bases). TRBV23-1 is an ORF, and what it does is uncertain. The length of the CDR3 is 14 residues. The V and J ends lost 8 bases and 6 bases respectively, with 17 bases between them. The CDR3 DNA sequence: TGCGCCAGCCCCCTGGGGCAGCGGGCTCAGCCCCAGCATTTT. The encoded protein is CASPLGQRAQPQHF.

The count of this clone is one. The chain couples TRBV29-1 to TRBJ2-1; TRBD1 is a possible D gene (6 bases). This CDR3 has 14 amino acids. In germline, CDR1 is SQVTM, CDR2 ANQGSEA. V lost 2 bases, J lost 9 bases, and 17 bases lay in between. The CDR3 nucleotides read TGCAGCGTTGAACAACAGGGCGCGAGGGGTGAGCAGTTCTTC. Encoded protein: CSVEQQGARGEQFF.

This rearrangement joins TRBV5-1 to TRBJ2-1, with TRBD1 matching 7 bases. The CDR3 length is 16 residues. V lost 0 bases to trimming and J lost 4 bases; unmatched junction nucleotides: 7. Germline loops: CDR1 SGHRS, CDR2 YFSETQ. The CDR3 protein is CASSLAGPGQYNEQFF. The CDR3 region has the DNA TGCGCCAGCAGCTTGGCCGGACCGGGACAGTACAATGAGCAGTTCTTC.

V usage is TRBV6-1 and J usage is TRBJ2-7, with D possibly being TRBD2 (5 bases). Germline-derived CDR1 and CDR2 are MNHNS and SASEGT. V was pared by 6 bases and J by 3 bases, with 9 bases between. This CDR3 has 12 residues. CDR3 protein: CASRDFVYEQYF. DNA of the CDR3: TGTGCCAGCAGGGACTTCGTCTACGAGCAGTACTTC.

The CDR3: CASRKAATGEQYF. DNA of the CDR3: TGTGCCAGCAGGAAGGCAGCCACGGGCGAGCAGTACTTC. This chain connects TRBV6-1 to TRBJ2-7; D not resolved. The CDR3 spans 13 residues. Germline CDR1 is MNHNS and CDR2 is SASEGT. V was trimmed by 6 bases and J by 6 bases, leaving 15 bases between them.